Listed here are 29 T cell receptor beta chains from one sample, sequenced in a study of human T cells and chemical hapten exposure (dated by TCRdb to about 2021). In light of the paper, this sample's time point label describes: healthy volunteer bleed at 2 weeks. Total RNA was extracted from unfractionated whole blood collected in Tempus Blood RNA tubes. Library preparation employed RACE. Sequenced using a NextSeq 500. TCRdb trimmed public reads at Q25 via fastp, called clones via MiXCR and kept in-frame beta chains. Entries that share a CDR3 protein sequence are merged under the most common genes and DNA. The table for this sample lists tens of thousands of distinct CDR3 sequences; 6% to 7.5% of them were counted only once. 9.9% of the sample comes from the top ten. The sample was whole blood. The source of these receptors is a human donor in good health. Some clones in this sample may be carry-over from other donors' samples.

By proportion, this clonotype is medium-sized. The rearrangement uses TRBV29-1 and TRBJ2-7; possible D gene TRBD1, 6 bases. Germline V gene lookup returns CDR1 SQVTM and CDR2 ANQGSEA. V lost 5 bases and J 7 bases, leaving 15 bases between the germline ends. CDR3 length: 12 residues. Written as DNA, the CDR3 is TGCAGCGTTAGCTGGGGGCAAGGAGAGCAGTACTTC. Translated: CSVSWGQGEQYF.

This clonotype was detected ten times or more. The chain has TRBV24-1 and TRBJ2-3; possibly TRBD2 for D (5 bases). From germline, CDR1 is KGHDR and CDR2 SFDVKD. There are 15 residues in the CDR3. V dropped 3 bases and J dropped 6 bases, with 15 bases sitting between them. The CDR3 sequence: CATSDPSLATDTQYF. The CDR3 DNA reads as TGTGCCACCAGTGATCCCTCCCTAGCCACGGATACGCAGTATTTT.

CDR3 protein: CASKGDRGVFNEQFF. The CDR3 coding sequence is TGTGCCAGCAAGGGGGACAGGGGGGTCTTCAATGAGCAGTTCTTC. This chain joins TRBV2 and TRBJ2-1; 11 bases line up with TRBD1. The CDR3 spans 15 residues. Germline CDR1 and CDR2: SNHLY and FYNNEI. The V segment lost 7 bases and the J segment 6 bases; nucleotides outside the gene matches: 8.

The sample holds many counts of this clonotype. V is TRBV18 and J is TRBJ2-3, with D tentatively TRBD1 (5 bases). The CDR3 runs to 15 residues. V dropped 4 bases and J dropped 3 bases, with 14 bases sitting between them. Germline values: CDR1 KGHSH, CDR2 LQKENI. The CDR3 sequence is CASSLNSQETDTQYF. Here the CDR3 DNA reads TGTGCCAGCTCACTTAACTCACAGGAGACAGATACGCAGTATTTT. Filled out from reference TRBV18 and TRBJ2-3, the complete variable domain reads NAGVMQNPRHLVRRRGQEARLRCSPMKGHSHVYWYRQLPEEGLKFMVYLQKENIIDESGMPKERFSAEFPKEGPSILRIQQVVRGDSAAYFCASSLNSQETDTQYFGPGTRLTVL.

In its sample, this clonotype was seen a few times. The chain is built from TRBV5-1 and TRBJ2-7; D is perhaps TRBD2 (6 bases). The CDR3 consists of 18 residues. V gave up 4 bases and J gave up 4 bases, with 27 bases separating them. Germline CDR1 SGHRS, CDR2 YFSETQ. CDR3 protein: CASSGGLPGTAEVYEQYF. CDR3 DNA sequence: TGCGCCAGCAGCGGCGGACTACCCGGGACTGCGGAAGTGTACGAGCAGTACTTC.

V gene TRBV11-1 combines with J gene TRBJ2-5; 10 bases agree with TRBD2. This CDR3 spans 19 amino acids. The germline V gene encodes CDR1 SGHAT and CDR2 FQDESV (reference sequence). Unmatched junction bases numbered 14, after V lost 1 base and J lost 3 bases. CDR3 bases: TGTGCCAGCAGCTTAGTTTCGTCTAGCGGGGGATTTTACGAAGAGACCCAGTACTTC. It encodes CASSLVSSSGGFYEETQYF.

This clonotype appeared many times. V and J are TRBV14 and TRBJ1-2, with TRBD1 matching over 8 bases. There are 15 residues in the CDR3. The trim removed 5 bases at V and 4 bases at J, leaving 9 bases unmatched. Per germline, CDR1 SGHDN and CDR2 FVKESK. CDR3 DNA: TGTGCCAGCAGCGCTACGATCCAGGGGGCCTATGGCTACACCTTC. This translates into CASSATIQGAYGYTF.

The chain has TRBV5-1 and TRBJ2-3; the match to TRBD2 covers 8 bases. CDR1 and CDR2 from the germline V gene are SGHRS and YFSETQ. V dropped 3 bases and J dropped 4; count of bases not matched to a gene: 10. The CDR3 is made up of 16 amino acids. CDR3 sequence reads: CASSSGLAGGADTQYF. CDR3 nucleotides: TGCGCCAGCAGCTCGGGCCTGGCGGGAGGTGCAGATACGCAGTATTTT.

The CDR3 DNA is TGTGCCAGCAGTACCCGCCGGGGGGCTGCCTACGAGCAGTACTTC. Amino acid sequence: CASSTRRGAAYEQYF. The rearrangement joins TRBV28 to TRBJ2-7, with D possibly matching TRBD2 (7 bases). Germline values: CDR1 MDHEN, CDR2 SYDVKM. This CDR3 has 15 residues. The ends were cut back, 5 bases at V and 2 bases at J, with 16 bases in the middle.

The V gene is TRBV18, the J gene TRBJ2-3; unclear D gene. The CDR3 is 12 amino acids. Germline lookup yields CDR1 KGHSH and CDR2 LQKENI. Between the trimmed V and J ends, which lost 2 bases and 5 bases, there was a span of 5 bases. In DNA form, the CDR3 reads TGTGCCAGCTCACCATCTGGAGATACGCAGTATTTT. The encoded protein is CASSPSGDTQYF.

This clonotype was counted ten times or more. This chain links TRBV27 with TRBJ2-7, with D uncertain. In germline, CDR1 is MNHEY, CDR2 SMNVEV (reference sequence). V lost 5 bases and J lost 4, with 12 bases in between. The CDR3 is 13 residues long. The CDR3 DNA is TGTGCCAGCAGTCCCTCCCCACCGTACGAGCAGTACTTC. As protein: CASSPSPPYEQYF.

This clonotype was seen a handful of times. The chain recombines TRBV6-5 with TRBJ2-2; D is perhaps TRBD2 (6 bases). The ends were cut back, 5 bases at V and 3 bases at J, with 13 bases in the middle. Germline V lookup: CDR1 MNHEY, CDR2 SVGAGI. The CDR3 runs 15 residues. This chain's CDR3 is CASSPRDWYTGELFF. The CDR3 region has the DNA TGTGCCAGCAGTCCTAGGGACTGGTACACCGGGGAGCTGTTTTTT.

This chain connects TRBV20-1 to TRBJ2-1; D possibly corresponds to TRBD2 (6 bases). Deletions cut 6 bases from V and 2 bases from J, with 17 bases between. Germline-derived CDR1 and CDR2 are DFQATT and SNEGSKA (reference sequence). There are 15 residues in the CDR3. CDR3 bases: TGCAGTGCGTCGGGCGGGGTGATGGCCTACAATGAGCAGTTCTTC. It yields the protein CSASGGVMAYNEQFF.

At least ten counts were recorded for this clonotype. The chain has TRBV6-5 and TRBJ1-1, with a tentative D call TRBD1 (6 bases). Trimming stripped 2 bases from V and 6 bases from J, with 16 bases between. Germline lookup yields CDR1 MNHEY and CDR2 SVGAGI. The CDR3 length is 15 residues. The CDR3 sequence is CASSYRGGQRAEAFF. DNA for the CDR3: TGTGCCAGCAGTTACAGGGGAGGACAGCGGGCTGAAGCTTTCTTT.

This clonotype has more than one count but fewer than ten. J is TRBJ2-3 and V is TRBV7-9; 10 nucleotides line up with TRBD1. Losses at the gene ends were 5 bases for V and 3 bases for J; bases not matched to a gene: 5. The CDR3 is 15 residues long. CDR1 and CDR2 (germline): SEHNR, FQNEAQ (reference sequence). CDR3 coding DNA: TGTGCCAGCAGCATGACAGGGGGCAGGACAGATACGCAGTATTTT. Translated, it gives CASSMTGGRTDTQYF.

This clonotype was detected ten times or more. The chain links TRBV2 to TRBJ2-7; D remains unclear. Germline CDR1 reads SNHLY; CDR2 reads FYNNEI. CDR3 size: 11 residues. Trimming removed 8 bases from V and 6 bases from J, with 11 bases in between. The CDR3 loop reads CASSSYSEQYF. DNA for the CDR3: TGTGCCAGCTCTTCGTACTCCGAGCAGTACTTC.

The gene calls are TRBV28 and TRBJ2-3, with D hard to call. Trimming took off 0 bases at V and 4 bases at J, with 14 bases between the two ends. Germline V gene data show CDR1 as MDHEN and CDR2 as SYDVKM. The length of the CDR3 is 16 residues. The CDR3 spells CASSLWSLRNADTQYF. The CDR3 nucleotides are TGTGCCAGCAGTTTATGGTCCCTGCGGAATGCAGATACGCAGTATTTT.

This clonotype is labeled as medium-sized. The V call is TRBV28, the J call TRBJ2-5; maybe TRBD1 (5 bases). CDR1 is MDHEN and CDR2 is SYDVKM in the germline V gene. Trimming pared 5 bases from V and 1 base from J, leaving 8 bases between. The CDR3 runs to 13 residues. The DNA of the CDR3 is TGTGCCAGCAGTCCAGGGTTCCAAGAGACCCAGTACTTC. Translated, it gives CASSPGFQETQYF.

CDR3: CASSMGTGPPTEAFF. The DNA of the CDR3 is TGTGCCAGCAGCATGGGGACAGGGCCCCCCACTGAAGCTTTCTTT. The genes are TRBV7-2 and TRBJ1-1; 9 nucleotides agree with TRBD1. The CDR3 spans 15 residues. Germline CDR1 SGHTA, CDR2 FQGNSA. Trimming removed 5 bases from V and 4 bases from J; junction bases left unmatched: 8.

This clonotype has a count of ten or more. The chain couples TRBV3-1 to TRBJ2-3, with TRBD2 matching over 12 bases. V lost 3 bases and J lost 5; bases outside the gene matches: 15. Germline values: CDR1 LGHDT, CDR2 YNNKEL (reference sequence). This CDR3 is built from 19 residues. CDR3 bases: TGTGCCAGCAGCCACCACACGATCCTAGCGGGAGGGCCGAAAGATACGCAGTATTTT. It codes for CASSHHTILAGGPKDTQYF.

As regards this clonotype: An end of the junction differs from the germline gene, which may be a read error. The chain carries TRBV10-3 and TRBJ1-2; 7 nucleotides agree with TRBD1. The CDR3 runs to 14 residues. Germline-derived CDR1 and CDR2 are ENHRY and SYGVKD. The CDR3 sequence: CAIHRTGANYGDTF. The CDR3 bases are TGTGCCATCCACCGGACAGGAGCCAACTATGGCGACACCTTC.

CDR3: CASSFVPRGQFF. The CDR3 DNA reads as TGTGCCAGCAGTTTTGTACCGAGGGGGCAGTTCTTC. The rearrangement uses TRBV12-3 or TRBV12-4 and TRBJ2-1; the D gene could be TRBD1 or TRBD2 (5 bases each). The CDR3 loop spans 12 amino acids. V was shortened by 3 bases and J by 12 bases, with 12 bases between the two germline ends.

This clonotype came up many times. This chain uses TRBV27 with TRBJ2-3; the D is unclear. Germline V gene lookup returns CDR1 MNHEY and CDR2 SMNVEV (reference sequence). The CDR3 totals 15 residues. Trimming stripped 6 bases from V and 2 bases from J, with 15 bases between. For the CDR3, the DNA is TGTGCCAGCAGCTTCCTCCTCACACACACAGATACGCAGTATTTT. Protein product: CASSFLLTHTDTQYF.

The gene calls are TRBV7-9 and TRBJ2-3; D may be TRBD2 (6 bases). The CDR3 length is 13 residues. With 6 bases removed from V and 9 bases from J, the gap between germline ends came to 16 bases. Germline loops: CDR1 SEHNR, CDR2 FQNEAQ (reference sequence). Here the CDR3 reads CASRIVTSRTQYF. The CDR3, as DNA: TGTGCCAGCAGGATCGTAACTAGCCGCACGCAGTATTTT.

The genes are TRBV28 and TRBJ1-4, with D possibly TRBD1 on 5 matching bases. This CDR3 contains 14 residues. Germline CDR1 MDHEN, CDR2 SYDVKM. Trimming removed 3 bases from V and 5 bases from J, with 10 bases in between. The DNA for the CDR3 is TGTGCCAGCAGTTTCTCCGACAGCAATGAAAAACTGTTTTTT. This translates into CASSFSDSNEKLFF.

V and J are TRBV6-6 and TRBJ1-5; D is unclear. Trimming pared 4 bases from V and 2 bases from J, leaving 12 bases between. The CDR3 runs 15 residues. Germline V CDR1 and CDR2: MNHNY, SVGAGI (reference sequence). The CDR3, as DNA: TGTGCCAGCAGTTCCGGTTGGGTTGGCAATCAGCCCCAGCATTTT. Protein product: CASSSGWVGNQPQHF.

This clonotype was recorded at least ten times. Here the CDR3 reads CAWSVLGSGTQYF. The CDR3 bases are TGTGCCTGGAGTGTACTAGGTTCGGGGACCCAGTACTTC. The chain combines TRBV30 with TRBJ2-5; tentatively, D is TRBD2 (5 bases). The V end was cut by 0 bases, the J end by 7 bases, with 12 bases between. Germline V lookup: CDR1 GTSNPN, CDR2 SVGIG (reference sequence). The CDR3 is 13 amino acids.

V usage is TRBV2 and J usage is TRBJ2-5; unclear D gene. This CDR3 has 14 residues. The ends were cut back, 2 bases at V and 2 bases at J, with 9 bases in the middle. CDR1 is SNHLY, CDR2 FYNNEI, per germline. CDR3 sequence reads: CASSERSIQETQYF. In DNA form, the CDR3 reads TGTGCCAGCAGTGAAAGATCTATACAAGAGACCCAGTACTTC. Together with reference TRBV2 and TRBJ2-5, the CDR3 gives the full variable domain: EPEVTQTPSHQVTQMGQEVILRCVPISNHLYFYWYRQILGQKVEFLVSFYNNEISEKSEIFDDQFSVERPDGSNFTLKIRSTKLEDSAMYFCASSERSIQETQYFGPGTRLLVL.

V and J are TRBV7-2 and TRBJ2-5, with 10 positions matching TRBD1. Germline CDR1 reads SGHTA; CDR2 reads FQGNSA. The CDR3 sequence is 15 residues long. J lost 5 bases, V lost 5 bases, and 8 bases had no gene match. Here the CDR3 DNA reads TGTGCCAGCAGCCCTACCGGACAGGGGGGCGAGACCCAGTACTTC. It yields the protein CASSPTGQGGETQYF.